This passage covers 16 T cell receptor beta chains from one sample sequenced in a study of identical twins. TCRdb reprocessed the 5' RACE reads with MiXCR, giving one entry per CDR3 protein. The sample contains 600,000 to 850,000 distinct CDR3 sequences, roughly 18% of which appear only once. These records were also assigned to another study, of T cells expressing NK-cell markers.

The sequencing input was PBMCs. These TCRs come from a woman aged 18-29 years in good health.

The chain employs TRBV5-1 and TRBJ2-2; D might be TRBD2 (6 bases). Between the trimmed V and J ends, which lost 7 bases and 4 bases, there was a span of 17 bases. Looked up from germline, CDR1 is SGHRS and CDR2 is YFSETQ. The CDR3 extends over 15 amino acids. The DNA of the CDR3 is TGCGCCAGCGGGAGGAAGAGCGGAGGCACCGGGGAGCTGTTTTTT. Translated: CASGRKSGGTGELFF.

This clonotype was counted between two and nine times. V usage is TRBV12-3 or TRBV12-4 and J usage is TRBJ1-5, with 8 bases identical to TRBD1. The V gene end was trimmed by 6 bases and the J gene end by 2 bases; junction bases not matched to a gene: 3. This CDR3 has 14 residues. CDR3 sequence reads: CASRPGGGNQPQHF. The CDR3 DNA is TGTGCCAGCAGACCAGGGGGCGGCAATCAGCCCCAGCATTTT.

This clonotype was seen at least ten times. The chain has TRBV5-1 and TRBJ2-2; 12 bases are a match to TRBD2. With V trimmed by 1 base and J by 0 bases, 4 bases remained unmatched. The germline V gene has CDR1 SGHRS and CDR2 YFSETQ. This CDR3 has 18 residues. The CDR3 loop reads CASSLRLAGDTNTGELFF. In DNA form, the CDR3 reads TGCGCCAGCAGCTTGAGACTAGCGGGGGACACGAACACCGGGGAGCTGTTTTTT. Supplemented by reference TRBV5-1 and TRBJ2-2, the full variable domain reads KAGVTQTPRYLIKTRGQQVTLSCSPISGHRSVSWYQQTPGQGLQFLFEYFSETQRNKGNFPGRFSGRQFSNSRSEMNVSTLELGDSALYLCASSLRLAGDTNTGELFFGEGSRLTVL.

The CDR3 is CASSWGTKDTQYF. The CDR3 DNA reads as TGCGCCAGCAGCTGGGGGACTAAAGATACGCAGTATTTT. This rearrangement joins TRBV5-1 to TRBJ2-3; TRBD2 agrees at 7 bases. V shed 3 bases and J 5 bases; nucleotides not matched to a gene: 3. Looked up from germline, CDR1 is SGHRS and CDR2 is YFSETQ. This CDR3 has 13 residues.

The gene calls are TRBV7-8 and TRBJ1-1, with a weak D call TRBD1 (6 bases). Germline V gene lookup returns CDR1 SGHVS and CDR2 FQNEAQ. The length of the CDR3 is 14 residues. The V end was cut by 5 bases, the J end by 3 bases, with 13 bases between. CDR3 in DNA: TGTGCCAGCAGCAGTGGTCGGACAGACACTGAAGCTTTCTTT. This sequence encodes CASSSGRTDTEAFF.

This clonotype was counted only a few times. The chain is built from TRBV9 and TRBJ1-1; a possible D gene is TRBD1 (5 bases). Germline lookup yields CDR1 SGDLS and CDR2 YYNGEE. Trimming pared 0 bases from V and 1 base from J, leaving 10 bases between. CDR3 length: 15 residues. The CDR3 sequence: CASSVAEGRNTEAFF. The CDR3 DNA reads TGTGCCAGCAGCGTAGCTGAGGGACGGAACACTGAAGCTTTCTTT.

This clonotype is a singleton in its sample. This chain joins TRBV10-1 and TRBJ1-1; 8 bases are a match to TRBD1. CDR1 is WNHNN and CDR2 is SYGVQD in the germline V gene (reference sequence). The length of the CDR3 is 16 residues. J was trimmed by 1 base and V by 4 bases; bases with no gene match: 8. CDR3 DNA: TGCGCCAGCAGTGTGGGATACAGGGGGAAGAACACTGAAGCTTTCTTT. It yields the protein CASSVGYRGKNTEAFF.

This clonotype came up a few times. The J gene is TRBJ1-2, the V gene TRBV12-3 or TRBV12-4, with D maybe TRBD1 (6 bases). The CDR3 loop spans 14 amino acids. Trimming left V 3 bases short and J 3 bases short, with 11 bases between. CDR3 sequence (DNA): TGTGCCAGCAGTTTGACTGGGGGCGACTATGGCTACACCTTC. It specifies CASSLTGGDYGYTF.

The V gene is TRBV10-3, the J gene TRBJ2-1; no reliable D call. There are 15 residues in the CDR3. V was trimmed by 0 bases and J by 6 bases, leaving 12 bases between them. Germline CDR1 and CDR2: ENHRY and SYGVKD. The CDR3 region is CAISESKRLSNEQFF. The CDR3 region has the DNA TGTGCCATCAGTGAGTCGAAACGACTTTCCAATGAGCAGTTCTTC.

There are a few counts of this clonotype. The chain links TRBV5-1 to TRBJ2-5; unclear D gene. Trimming left V 0 bases short and J 5 bases short, with 11 bases between. Germline-derived CDR1 and CDR2 are SGHRS and YFSETQ. The CDR3 spans 14 residues. CDR3 region: CASSLDPGEETQYF. The CDR3 nucleotides read TGCGCCAGCAGCTTGGATCCGGGCGAGGAGACCCAGTACTTC.

This clonotype showed up just a few times. This chain links TRBV3-1 with TRBJ2-7; TRBD2 might be the D (6 bases). CDR1 and CDR2 (germline): LGHDT, YNNKEL (reference sequence). Trimming shortened V by 5 bases and J by 7 bases, and 21 bases separated the two germline ends. The length of the CDR3 is 15 residues. The CDR3 sequence: CASSGGAGSSREQYF. DNA for the CDR3: TGTGCCAGCAGCGGTGGGGCCGGGAGTTCGCGGGAGCAGTACTTC.

V and J are TRBV4-3 and TRBJ2-3; D gene uncertain. The CDR3 contains 15 residues. The germline V gene has CDR1 LGHNA and CDR2 YSLEER. Deletions cut 1 base from V and 2 bases from J, with 10 bases between. The CDR3 protein is CASSQVWESTDTQYF. CDR3 nucleotide sequence: TGCGCCAGCAGCCAAGTCTGGGAATCCACAGATACGCAGTATTTT.

This clonotype was counted a few times. The chain has TRBV4-3 and TRBJ2-3, with 11 bases fitting TRBD2. The CDR3 runs 15 residues. The junction had 3 bases not matched to a gene; V was cut back by 1 base and J by 6 bases. The germline CDR1 and CDR2 sequences are LGHNA and YSLEER. In DNA, the CDR3 is TGCGCCAGCAGCCAAGGCTCTAGCGGGAGGGATACGCAGTATTTT. Residues: CASSQGSSGRDTQYF.

This clonotype was seen a few times. The gene calls are TRBV7-2 and TRBJ2-7; TRBD2 might be the D (6 bases). This CDR3 is built from 17 residues. V dropped 1 base and J dropped 2 bases, with 18 bases sitting between them. Germline CDR1 and CDR2: SGHTA and FQGNSA. CDR3 in DNA: TGTGCCAGCAGCTTAGTGGGGAGGAGCGGACCAACCTACGAGCAGTACTTC. This gives the protein CASSLVGRSGPTYEQYF.

The rearrangement uses TRBV5-1 and TRBJ1-5, with TRBD1 identical over 8 bases. Trimming cost V 4 bases and J 7 bases; bases outside gene matches: 7. The CDR3 is made up of 14 amino acids. CDR1 and CDR2 from the germline V gene are SGHRS and YFSETQ. The CDR3 loop reads CASSDGQGDQPQHF. The CDR3, as DNA: TGCGCCAGCAGCGACGGACAGGGCGACCAGCCCCAGCATTTT. Supplemented by reference TRBV5-1 and TRBJ1-5, the full variable domain reads KAGVTQTPRYLIKTRGQQVTLSCSPISGHRSVSWYQQTPGQGLQFLFEYFSETQRNKGNFPGRFSGRQFSNSRSEMNVSTLELGDSALYLCASSDGQGDQPQHFGDGTRLSIL.

This clonotype was seen a handful of times. The chain joins TRBV14 to TRBJ2-1, with a tentative D call TRBD1 (7 bases). Germline-derived CDR1 and CDR2 are SGHDN and FVKESK. V lost 2 bases and J 4 bases, leaving 12 bases between the germline ends. This CDR3 spans 15 amino acids. The CDR3 reads CASSQWQGGYNEQFF. The CDR3 DNA reads TGTGCCAGCAGCCAATGGCAGGGGGGATACAATGAGCAGTTCTTC.